This record looks at one T cell receptor beta chain sequence and its context. Its antigen is unknown. V lost 5 bases and J lost 0, with 16 bases in between. This CDR3 comprises 16 residues. CDR1 and CDR2 from the germline V gene are SGHTA and FQGNSA. The sample is drawn from a study of T cell responses to AZD1222 COVID-19 vaccine. General study results and limits: Receipt of two AZD1222 doses was followed by a rise in Spike-specific TCR breadth and depth. Close to half of spike-specific TCRs reportedly recognize unmutated variant regions.

Sequencing used immunoSEQ multiplex PCR; TCRdb keeps in-frame clones, though not all of them. This table has around 72,000 clones, 65% to 90% appearing once. The gene calls are TRBV7-2 and TRBJ1-1, with D maybe TRBD1 (5 bases). The sequence derives from an adult in good health. The sample in question was peripheral blood, obtained on day 0 of AZD1222 vaccination. In nucleotides, the CDR3 is TGTGCCAGCAGCCTCAATCGGGGACGTATGAACACTGAAGCTTTCTTT. It yields the protein CASSLNRGRMNTEAFF.